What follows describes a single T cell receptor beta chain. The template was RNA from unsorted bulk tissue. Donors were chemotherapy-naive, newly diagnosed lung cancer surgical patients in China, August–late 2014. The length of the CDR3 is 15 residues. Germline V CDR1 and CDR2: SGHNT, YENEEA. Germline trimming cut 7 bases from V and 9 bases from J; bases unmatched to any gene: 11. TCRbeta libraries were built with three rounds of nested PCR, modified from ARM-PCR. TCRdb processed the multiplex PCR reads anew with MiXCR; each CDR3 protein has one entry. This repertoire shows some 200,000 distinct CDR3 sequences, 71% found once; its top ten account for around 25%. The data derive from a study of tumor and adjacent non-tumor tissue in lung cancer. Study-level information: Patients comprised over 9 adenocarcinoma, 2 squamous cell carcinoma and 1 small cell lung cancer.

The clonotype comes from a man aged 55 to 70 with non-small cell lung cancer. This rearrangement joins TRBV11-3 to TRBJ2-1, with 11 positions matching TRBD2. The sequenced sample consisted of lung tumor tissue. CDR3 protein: CASTPLGTSGSEQFF. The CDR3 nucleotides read TGTGCCAGCACTCCTCTTGGGACTAGCGGAAGTGAGCAGTTCTTC.